The source of this T cell receptor beta chain is a study of shared clonotypes between healthy human individuals. Overall study: Donors had three CD4 naive, three CD4 memory, two CD8 naive and one CD8 memory plate apiece.

CD4+ cells were split into CD45RA+ naive and CD45RA-negative memory subsets. Assay: immunoSEQ multiplex PCR; the TCRdb copy retains only in-frame clones and omits some. Among over a million clones listed, 75% to 80% were seen once. Trimming left V 0 bases short and J 4 bases short, with 13 bases between. Germline V CDR1 and CDR2: SGHNT, YYREEE (reference sequence). The CDR3 has 15 residues. The V and J genes are TRBV5-4 and TRBJ2-5; D is uncertain. The sequence came from a man aged 18 to 35 in good health. Some clones in this sample may be carry-over from other donors' samples. The sequenced material came from memory CD4+ T cells from PBMCs. Subset here: CD45RA-negative fraction. The CDR3 nucleotides are TGTGCCAGCAGCTTGGCCTTATCGACAAGAGAGACCCAGTACTTC. It is translated as CASSLALSTRETQYF.